The next 22 T cell receptor beta chains were all read from a single sample in a study of cytomegalovirus exposure and HLA in healthy donors. The PCR was carried out with 60 Vbeta primers and 13 Jbeta primers. Profiling relied on immunoSEQ multiplex PCR, and the TCRdb table lists in-frame clones only, not all of them. This sample has around 200,000 clones, with 83% found just once. The sequenced material came from PBMCs. The receptors were sampled from a girl between 5 and 17 years old in good health and CMV-seronegative.

This clone has only a few counts. The J gene is TRBJ2-2, the V gene TRBV19, with 14 bases identical to TRBD2. This CDR3 is built from 16 residues. The V and J ends lost 6 bases and 5 bases, in that order; junction bases with no gene match: 5. Germline lookup yields CDR1 LNHDA and CDR2 SQIVND (reference sequence). In nucleotides, the CDR3 is TGTGCCAGTAGGACTAGCGGGGGGGCCGGGACCGGGGAGCTGTTTTTT. As protein: CASRTSGGAGTGELFF.

The genes are TRBV15 and TRBJ1-5, with TRBD1 matching over 9 bases. Germline V lookup: CDR1 LNHNV, CDR2 YYDKDF (reference sequence). This CDR3 has 15 amino acids. V was clipped by 5 bases and J by 1 base; unmatched bases: 3. CDR3 sequence: CATSPGQGSNQPQHF. The CDR3 nucleotides read TGTGCCACCAGCCCCGGACAGGGGAGCAATCAGCCCCAGCATTTT.

This clone was observed a few times. The genes are TRBV7-9 and TRBJ1-4; 7 nucleotides match TRBD1. Trimming removed 1 base from V and 5 bases from J; junction bases left unmatched: 1. The CDR3 is 14 residues long. Germline V gene data show CDR1 as SEHNR and CDR2 as FQNEAQ (reference sequence). CDR3 amino acids: CASSLETGNEKLFF. Written as DNA, the CDR3 is TGTGCCAGCAGCTTAGAGACAGGGAATGAAAAACTGTTTTTT.

This chain connects TRBV27 to TRBJ1-1; D is uncertain. CDR1 and CDR2 (germline): MNHEY, SMNVEV (reference sequence). Trimming pared 5 bases from V and 2 bases from J, leaving 9 bases between. The CDR3 consists of 13 residues. The CDR3 region is CASSLQDNTEAFF. As DNA, the CDR3 is TGTGCCAGCAGTCTGCAGGATAACACTGAAGCTTTCTTT.

This clone has just one count. The chain uses TRBV7-2 and TRBJ2-7, with 7 bases matching TRBD1. The length of the CDR3 is 12 residues. Germline V gene sequence: CDR1 SGHTA, CDR2 FQGNSA. V gave up 5 bases and J gave up 4 bases; unmatched junction bases: 2. Here the CDR3 reads CASSKDRYEQYF. In DNA, the CDR3 is TGTGCCAGCAGCAAGGACAGGTACGAGCAGTACTTC.

V gene TRBV9 combines with J gene TRBJ2-5; no definite D call. The germline V gene encodes CDR1 SGDLS and CDR2 YYNGEE. With 0 bases removed from V and 5 bases from J, the gap between germline ends came to 5 bases. The CDR3 is 12 residues long. The CDR3 region has the DNA TGTGCCAGCAGCGTAGGTCAGGAGACCCAGTACTTC. This encodes CASSVGQETQYF.

The chain combines TRBV11-2 with TRBJ2-7, with 7 bases fitting TRBD2. V gave up 4 bases and J gave up 1 base; unmatched junction bases: 7. The CDR3 covers 15 residues. Germline V gene lookup returns CDR1 SGHAT and CDR2 FQNNGV. The CDR3 DNA reads as TGTGCCAGCAGCTCCTTTAGCGGGCCTTCCTACGAGCAGTACTTC. Encoded protein: CASSSFSGPSYEQYF.

The chain carries TRBV11-1 and TRBJ1-2; D gene uncertain. CDR1 is SGHAT, CDR2 FQDESV, per germline (reference sequence). CDR3 length: 14 residues. The V end was cut by 4 bases, the J end by 2 bases, with 11 bases between. CDR3 sequence (DNA): TGTGCCAGCAGCTGGACGGGATCAAACTATGGCTACACCTTC. Its protein product is CASSWTGSNYGYTF.

This chain connects TRBV28 to TRBJ2-2; 9 nucleotides align to TRBD2. This CDR3 comprises 18 residues. Germline CDR1 and CDR2: MDHEN and SYDVKM. After removal of 5 bases from V and 3 bases from J, the junction contained 13 bases not matched to a gene. CDR3 coding DNA: TGTGCCAGCAGTCGACTCCATAGCGGGAGAGGGTACACCGGGGAGCTGTTTTTT. This encodes CASSRLHSGRGYTGELFF.

The chain is built from TRBV4-1 and TRBJ2-3, with 9 bases lining up with TRBD1. Germline V gives CDR1 MGHRA, CDR2 YSYEKL. Germline trimming cut 4 bases from V and 6 bases from J; bases unmatched to any gene: 5. The CDR3 covers 14 residues. DNA for the CDR3: TGCGCCAGCAGCCCTACAGGGGGCGTTGATACGCAGTATTTT. Translation gives CASSPTGGVDTQYF.

The rearrangement joins TRBV2 to TRBJ1-1; D uncertain. V was shortened by 4 bases and J by 3 bases, with 12 bases between the two germline ends. The CDR3 covers 14 residues. CDR1 is SNHLY and CDR2 is FYNNEI in the germline V gene. The CDR3 spells CASSGAPWDTEAFF. The CDR3 region has the DNA TGTGCCAGCAGTGGGGCACCTTGGGACACTGAAGCTTTCTTT. The entire variable domain, with the rest obtained from reference TRBV2 and TRBJ1-1, is as follows: EPEVTQTPSHQVTQMGQEVILRCVPISNHLYFYWYRQILGQKVEFLVSFYNNEISEKSEIFDDQFSVERPDGSNFTLKIRSTKLEDSAMYFCASSGAPWDTEAFFGQGTRLTVV.

This rearrangement joins TRBV6-6 to TRBJ2-7, with 8 bases that match TRBD1. CDR1 is MNHNY and CDR2 is SVGAGI in the germline V gene (reference sequence). The J segment lost 7 bases and the V segment lost 6 bases, leaving 8 bases of the junction unmatched. This CDR3 spans 13 amino acids. The CDR3 spells CASSHSDRAEQYF. In nucleotides, the CDR3 is TGTGCCAGCAGCCACTCGGACAGGGCGGAGCAGTACTTC.

The chain has TRBV30 and TRBJ1-4, with a weak D call TRBD1 (5 bases). The CDR3 is 12 amino acids. Trimming left V 3 bases short and J 10 bases short, with 12 bases between. Germline CDR1 GTSNPN, CDR2 SVGIG (reference sequence). CDR3 sequence reads: CAWRGTIGKLFF. The DNA of the CDR3 is TGTGCCTGGAGGGGGACTATAGGAAAACTGTTTTTT.

The rearrangement uses TRBV30 and TRBJ2-3, with 10 bases lining up with TRBD1. Trimming took 3 bases from V and 5 from J; bases not matched to a gene: 11. Germline CDR1 is GTSNPN and CDR2 is SVGIG (reference sequence). This CDR3 is 16 amino acids long. CDR3 DNA sequence: TGTGCCTGGAGCAAATGGACAGGGGGTCAGGAAGATACGCAGTATTTT. Protein product: CAWSKWTGGQEDTQYF.

The chain recombines TRBV5-1 with TRBJ2-5; TRBD2 matches at 14 bases. The CDR3 runs 18 residues. Germline CDR1 is SGHRS and CDR2 is YFSETQ. The V segment lost 2 bases and the J segment 5 bases; nucleotides outside the gene matches: 11. CDR3 protein: CASSFRRLAGGPGETQYF. The CDR3 DNA reads TGCGCCAGCAGCTTTCGACGACTAGCGGGGGGGCCGGGGGAGACCCAGTACTTC.

The chain uses TRBV29-1 and TRBJ2-1; TRBD2 matches 9 bases. The CDR3 contains 13 residues. The germline CDR1 and CDR2 sequences are SQVTM and ANQGSEA. The junction had 6 bases not matched to a gene; V was cut back by 5 bases and J by 7 bases. The CDR3 DNA reads TGCAGCGTTCGGTCTAGCGGGGCGAATGAGCAGTTCTTC. It codes for CSVRSSGANEQFF.

The chain uses TRBV28 and TRBJ2-3; maybe TRBD1 (5 bases). The V and J ends lost 2 bases and 6 bases respectively, with 12 bases between them. Germline loops: CDR1 MDHEN, CDR2 SYDVKM. The CDR3 sequence is 14 residues long. The CDR3: CASSLARVADTQYF. CDR3 bases: TGTGCCAGCAGTTTAGCCAGGGTAGCCGATACGCAGTATTTT.

The chain has TRBV28 and TRBJ1-4, with D tentatively TRBD1 (5 bases). The V gene's germline CDR1 is MDHEN and CDR2 SYDVKM. The CDR3 is 14 amino acids. Trimming took 3 bases from V and 3 from J, leaving 8 bases between them. The CDR3 here is CASSFGGANEKLFF. The DNA of the CDR3 is TGTGCCAGCAGTTTTGGGGGGGCTAATGAAAAACTGTTTTTT.

V usage is TRBV5-6 and J usage is TRBJ1-2, with TRBD1 matching over 7 bases. CDR3 length: 15 amino acids. The germline V gene has CDR1 SGHDT and CDR2 YYEEEE. The V segment lost 4 bases and the J segment 4 bases; nucleotides outside the gene matches: 10. CDR3 bases: TGTGCCAGCAGCCAAGACAGGGAACTTCCCTATGGCTACACCTTC. Its translation: CASSQDRELPYGYTF.

The J gene is TRBJ2-7, the V gene TRBV11-2, with 13 bases identical to TRBD2. CDR3 length: 15 residues. With 4 bases clipped from V and 3 bases from J, the junction kept 3 bases outside the gene matches. Germline-derived CDR1 and CDR2 are SGHAT and FQNNGV. The DNA for the CDR3 is TGTGCCAGCAGCTCGTGGACTAGCGGGGGCTACGAGCAGTACTTC. Amino acids: CASSSWTSGGYEQYF.

This chain connects TRBV15 to TRBJ1-5; D not certain. The CDR3 runs 14 residues. V was shortened by 5 bases and J by 4 bases, with 12 bases between the two germline ends. CDR1 and CDR2 (germline): LNHNV, YYDKDF (reference sequence). CDR3 amino acids: CATSVDTLNQPQHF. The CDR3 DNA reads TGTGCCACCAGCGTAGACACACTTAATCAGCCCCAGCATTTT. Together with reference TRBV15 and TRBJ1-5, the CDR3 gives the full variable domain: DAMVIQNPRYQVTQFGKPVTLSCSQTLNHNVMYWYQQKSSQAPKLLFHYYDKDFNNEADTPDNFQSRRPNTSFCFLDIRSPGLGDTAMYLCATSVDTLNQPQHFGDGTRLSIL.

This chain connects TRBV2 to TRBJ2-7; 7 positions match TRBD1. The CDR3 contains 15 residues. Trimming took 7 bases from V and 4 from J; bases not matched to a gene: 13. Germline values: CDR1 SNHLY, CDR2 FYNNEI. CDR3 loop: CASNSPRQGSYEQYF. The CDR3 nucleotides read TGTGCCAGCAACTCCCCACGACAGGGTTCATACGAGCAGTACTTC.